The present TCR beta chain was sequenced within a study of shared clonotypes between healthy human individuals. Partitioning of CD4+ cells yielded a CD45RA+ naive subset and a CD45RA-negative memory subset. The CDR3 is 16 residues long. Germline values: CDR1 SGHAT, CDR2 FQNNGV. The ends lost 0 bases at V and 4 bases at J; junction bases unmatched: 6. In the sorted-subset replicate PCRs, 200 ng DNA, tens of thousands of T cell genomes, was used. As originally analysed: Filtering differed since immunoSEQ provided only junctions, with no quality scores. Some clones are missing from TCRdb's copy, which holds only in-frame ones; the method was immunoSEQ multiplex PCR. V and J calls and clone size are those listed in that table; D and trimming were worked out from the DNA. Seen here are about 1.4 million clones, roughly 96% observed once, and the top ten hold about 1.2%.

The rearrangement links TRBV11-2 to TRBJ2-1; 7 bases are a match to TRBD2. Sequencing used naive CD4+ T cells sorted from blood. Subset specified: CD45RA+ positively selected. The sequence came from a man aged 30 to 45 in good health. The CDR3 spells CASSLEGGSWYNEQFF. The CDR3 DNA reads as TGTGCCAGCAGCTTAGAGGGCGGGAGCTGGTACAATGAGCAGTTCTTC.